Sequencing of this T cell receptor beta chain was carried out in a study of identical twins. The germline gives CDR1 DFQATT, CDR2 SNEGSKA (reference sequence). The V segment lost 1 base and the J segment 5 bases; nucleotides outside the gene matches: 12. The CDR3 is 17 residues long. Overall study results and limits: Partly confounded zero-insertion analyses could result from invariant MAIT and iNKT cells. For out-of-frame alpha sequences shared by twins, low generation probability was in excess. Out-of-frame beta sequences exhibited a weaker degree of excess twin sharing.

This clonotype was detected a few times. Its specificity is not known. TCRdb passed the 5' RACE reads through MiXCR, listing each CDR3 protein once. This repertoire shows about 900,000 distinct CDR3 sequences, about 12% found once; its top ten account for 1.5% to 2%. In addition, the sample was reused for a study of yellow fever vaccine responses in identical twins.

The V gene is TRBV20-1, the J gene TRBJ2-5; 11 nucleotides agree with TRBD2. The source is a woman under 30 in good health. Material: PBMCs. CDR3 DNA: TGCAGTGCTAGAGGTCTGACTAGCGGGACCCCCAGCGAGACCCAGTACTTC. This encodes CSARGLTSGTPSETQYF.